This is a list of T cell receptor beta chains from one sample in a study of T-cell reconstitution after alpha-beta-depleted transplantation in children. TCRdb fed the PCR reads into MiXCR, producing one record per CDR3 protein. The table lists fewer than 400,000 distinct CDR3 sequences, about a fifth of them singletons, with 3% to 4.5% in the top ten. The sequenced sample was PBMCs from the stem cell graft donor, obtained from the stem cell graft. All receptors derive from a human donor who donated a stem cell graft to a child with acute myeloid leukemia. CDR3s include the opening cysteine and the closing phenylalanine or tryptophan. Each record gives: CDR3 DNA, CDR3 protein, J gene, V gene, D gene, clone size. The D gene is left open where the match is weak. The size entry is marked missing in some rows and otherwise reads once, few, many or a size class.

CDR3nt: TGTGCCAGCAGGTCCGGGACAACTGGAAACACCATATATTTT; CDR3aa: CASRSGTTGNTIYF; j_gene: TRBJ1-3; v_gene: TRBV12-3/TRBV12-4; d_gene: .; abundance: few
CDR3nt: TGTGCCAGCAGTCCTCGTGGTCCTCGAGGCACCGGGGAGCTGTTTTTT; CDR3aa: CASSPRGPRGTGELFF; j_gene: TRBJ2-2; v_gene: TRBV12-3/TRBV12-4; d_gene: .; abundance: .
CDR3nt: TGCAGTGCTAGAGAGGATAGCGGGAGTGGGGAGACCCAGTACTTC; CDR3aa: CSAREDSGSGETQYF; j_gene: TRBJ2-5; v_gene: TRBV20-1; d_gene: TRBD2; abundance: few
CDR3nt: TGCAGCGTTCACTACTACAATGAGCAGTTCTTC; CDR3aa: CSVHYYNEQFF; j_gene: TRBJ2-1; v_gene: TRBV29-1; d_gene: .; abundance: many
CDR3nt: TGTGCCAGCAGTTTTCAGGGGGCTTCTGGGGCCAACGTCCTGACTTTC; CDR3aa: CASSFQGASGANVLTF; j_gene: TRBJ2-6; v_gene: TRBV27; d_gene: TRBD1; abundance: .
CDR3nt: TGTGCCAGCAGCGTAGAAACAGTGGCGGGCGAAGCTTTCTTT; CDR3aa: CASSVETVAGEAFF; j_gene: TRBJ1-1; v_gene: TRBV9; d_gene: .; abundance: .
CDR3nt: TGTGCCAGCAGTCCTGGCGGGGACGGTCAGGAGACCCAGTACTTC; CDR3aa: CASSPGGDGQETQYF; j_gene: TRBJ2-5; v_gene: TRBV6-2/TRBV6-3; d_gene: .; abundance: .
CDR3nt: TGTGCCAGCAGGGGTGCTAGACCGTCCTACAATGAGCAGTTCTTC; CDR3aa: CASRGARPSYNEQFF; j_gene: TRBJ2-1; v_gene: TRBV28; d_gene: .; abundance: few
CDR3nt: TGTGCCAGCAGTTTATACCTGATCTCCTACAATGAGCAGTTCTTC; CDR3aa: CASSLYLISYNEQFF; j_gene: TRBJ2-1; v_gene: TRBV12-3/TRBV12-4; d_gene: .; abundance: many
CDR3nt: TGCAGTGCTTCCGCTCCCATTGGCACCGGGGAGCTGTTTTTT; CDR3aa: CSASAPIGTGELFF; j_gene: TRBJ2-2; v_gene: TRBV20-1; d_gene: .; abundance: many
CDR3nt: TGTGCCAGCAGCCCCCAGGGGCTGGTGAACACTGAAGCTTTCTTT; CDR3aa: CASSPQGLVNTEAFF; j_gene: TRBJ1-1; v_gene: TRBV2; d_gene: .; abundance: .
CDR3nt: TGCGCCAGCAGCCAAGAAGTGGCCATGAACACTGAAGCTTTCTTT; CDR3aa: CASSQEVAMNTEAFF; j_gene: TRBJ1-1; v_gene: TRBV4-1; d_gene: .; abundance: few
CDR3nt: TGTGCCAGCAGCTTGTACAGGGCGGGCACTGAAGCTTTCTTT; CDR3aa: CASSLYRAGTEAFF; j_gene: TRBJ1-1; v_gene: TRBV5-5; d_gene: .; abundance: .
CDR3nt: TGCAGTGCCAGAAGGGAGTCCAGGCTCTACAATGAGCAGTTCTTC; CDR3aa: CSARRESRLYNEQFF; j_gene: TRBJ2-1; v_gene: TRBV20-1; d_gene: .; abundance: few
CDR3nt: TGTGCCAGCAGTCCACCCCTTCCAGCTAACTATGGCTACACCTTC; CDR3aa: CASSPPLPANYGYTF; j_gene: TRBJ1-2; v_gene: TRBV12-3/TRBV12-4; d_gene: .; abundance: .
CDR3nt: TGTGCCGGAATGGGACTGCTGAAAAATGAGCAGTTCTTC; CDR3aa: CAGMGLLKNEQFF; j_gene: TRBJ2-1; v_gene: TRBV6-1; d_gene: .; abundance: few
CDR3nt: TGTGCCAGCAGTGACCGGGACAGGGCGGCCAATGAGCAGTTCTTC; CDR3aa: CASSDRDRAANEQFF; j_gene: TRBJ2-1; v_gene: TRBV12-3/TRBV12-4; d_gene: TRBD1; abundance: few
CDR3nt: TGCAGCGTTATAGTACAGGACCTGAACACCGGGGAGCTGTTTTTT; CDR3aa: CSVIVQDLNTGELFF; j_gene: TRBJ2-2; v_gene: TRBV29-1; d_gene: .; abundance: .
CDR3nt: TGTGCCAGCTCATCCGGGACTAGCGAGCAGTACTTC; CDR3aa: CASSSGTSEQYF; j_gene: TRBJ2-7; v_gene: TRBV18; d_gene: TRBD2; abundance: few
CDR3nt: TGTGCCAGCAGTGACGTGTTGGGTCAGCCCCAGCATTTT; CDR3aa: CASSDVLGQPQHF; j_gene: TRBJ1-5; v_gene: TRBV25-1; d_gene: .; abundance: .
CDR3nt: TGTGCCAGCAGCCCACCGGGACTAGCGGGAAGGGGCAATGAGCAGTTCTTC; CDR3aa: CASSPPGLAGRGNEQFF; j_gene: TRBJ2-1; v_gene: TRBV3-1; d_gene: TRBD2; abundance: few
CDR3nt: TGCAGTGCTAGCGCCATATCATACAATGAGCAGTTCTTC; CDR3aa: CSASAISYNEQFF; j_gene: TRBJ2-1; v_gene: TRBV20-1; d_gene: .; abundance: many
CDR3nt: TGCGCCAGCAGCGCGGACAGGGGGAACACTGAAGCTTTCTTT; CDR3aa: CASSADRGNTEAFF; j_gene: TRBJ1-1; v_gene: TRBV5-1; d_gene: TRBD1; abundance: many
CDR3nt: TGCAGTGTACTACAGGGATGGGCAGATACGCAGTATTTT; CDR3aa: CSVLQGWADTQYF; j_gene: TRBJ2-3; v_gene: TRBV20-1; d_gene: .; abundance: .
CDR3nt: TGCAGTGCTAGGGCTTTAGCTCTGCATGAGCAGTTCTTC; CDR3aa: CSARALALHEQFF; j_gene: TRBJ2-1; v_gene: TRBV20-1; d_gene: .; abundance: many
CDR3nt: TGTGCCAGCAAGCGACTAGCGGGAGAAGGTTACGAGCAGTACTTC; CDR3aa: CASKRLAGEGYEQYF; j_gene: TRBJ2-7; v_gene: TRBV6-2/TRBV6-3; d_gene: TRBD2; abundance: .
CDR3nt: TGCAGTGCCTCAGCAGGGCCATTCTCCTACGAGCAGTACTTC; CDR3aa: CSASAGPFSYEQYF; j_gene: TRBJ2-7; v_gene: TRBV20-1; d_gene: .; abundance: many
CDR3nt: TGTGCTAGCAGCTCGACTAGCGGGCAGTCCTACAATGAGCAGTTCTTC; CDR3aa: CASSSTSGQSYNEQFF; j_gene: TRBJ2-1; v_gene: TRBV7-7; d_gene: TRBD2; abundance: few
CDR3nt: TGCAGTGCTAGAGAACCAGGCAGTCGAAGGGCCGGGGAGCTGTTTTTT; CDR3aa: CSAREPGSRRAGELFF; j_gene: TRBJ2-2; v_gene: TRBV20-1; d_gene: .; abundance: many
CDR3nt: TGTGCCAGCAGCTTGGTCGTCAGGGCAGATACGCAGTATTTT; CDR3aa: CASSLVVRADTQYF; j_gene: TRBJ2-3; v_gene: TRBV5-5; d_gene: .; abundance: .
CDR3nt: TGTGCCAGCAGATTTAGCGGGAGACCCTACAATGAGCAGTTCTTC; CDR3aa: CASRFSGRPYNEQFF; j_gene: TRBJ2-1; v_gene: TRBV12-3/TRBV12-4; d_gene: TRBD2; abundance: many
CDR3nt: TGCAGTGCTAGAGCCCTAAAGACTAGCGGGAGGGTTTTCCAAGAGACCCAGTACTTC; CDR3aa: CSARALKTSGRVFQETQYF; j_gene: TRBJ2-5; v_gene: TRBV20-1; d_gene: TRBD2; abundance: .
CDR3nt: TGTGCCAGCAGTTTACTCAGCGTGGCAGGCTCCTACAATGAGCAGTTCTTC; CDR3aa: CASSLLSVAGSYNEQFF; j_gene: TRBJ2-1; v_gene: TRBV27; d_gene: .; abundance: .
CDR3nt: TGCAGTTCCGACAGGGTGGCTAGCGGAAACTACAATGAGCAGTTCTTC; CDR3aa: CSSDRVASGNYNEQFF; j_gene: TRBJ2-1; v_gene: TRBV20-1; d_gene: .; abundance: many
CDR3nt: TGCGCCAGCAGCTTGGAAAATCGAGGCGGCACAGATACGCAGTATTTT; CDR3aa: CASSLENRGGTDTQYF; j_gene: TRBJ2-3; v_gene: TRBV5-1; d_gene: .; abundance: few
CDR3nt: TGCAGTGCTAGAGATCGCGGGCTAGCCACCTACGAGCAGTACTTC; CDR3aa: CSARDRGLATYEQYF; j_gene: TRBJ2-7; v_gene: TRBV20-1; d_gene: .; abundance: few
CDR3nt: TGCAGTGCTACCAACAGGGGGGGAGAGACCCAGTACTTC; CDR3aa: CSATNRGGETQYF; j_gene: TRBJ2-5; v_gene: TRBV20-1; d_gene: .; abundance: few
CDR3nt: TGTGCCAGCATCTGCAATGAGCAGTTCTTC; CDR3aa: CASICNEQFF; j_gene: TRBJ2-1; v_gene: TRBV28; d_gene: .; abundance: few
CDR3nt: TGTGCCAGCAGCTTAGAAAGTGAGCAGTTCTTC; CDR3aa: CASSLESEQFF; j_gene: TRBJ2-1; v_gene: TRBV7-2; d_gene: .; abundance: few
CDR3nt: TGTGCCAGCAGCCAAGTCCTCTCATCCACCGGGGAGCTGTTTTTT; CDR3aa: CASSQVLSSTGELFF; j_gene: TRBJ2-2; v_gene: TRBV4-2; d_gene: .; abundance: few
CDR3nt: TGCAGTGCTCAAAGCGGGGGGAGGGGCAATGAGCAGTTCTTC; CDR3aa: CSAQSGGRGNEQFF; j_gene: TRBJ2-1; v_gene: TRBV20-1; d_gene: TRBD2; abundance: .
CDR3nt: TGTGCCAGTAGTAGCGGGACTAGCGGGATGAAGACCCAGTACTTC; CDR3aa: CASSSGTSGMKTQYF; j_gene: TRBJ2-5; v_gene: TRBV19; d_gene: TRBD2; abundance: many
CDR3nt: TGCAGCGTTGAGAGTTCTTCCTACGAGCAGTACTTC; CDR3aa: CSVESSSYEQYF; j_gene: TRBJ2-7; v_gene: TRBV29-1; d_gene: .; abundance: many
CDR3nt: TGCGCCAGCAGCCAAGGTACGTCTGAGCAGTTCTTC; CDR3aa: CASSQGTSEQFF; j_gene: TRBJ2-1; v_gene: TRBV4-1; d_gene: .; abundance: .
CDR3nt: TGTGCCACCTCACGGGACTTTTACAATGAGCAGTTCTTC; CDR3aa: CATSRDFYNEQFF; j_gene: TRBJ2-1; v_gene: TRBV24-1; d_gene: .; abundance: many
CDR3nt: TGTGCCAGCAGCTTGGCAGGACTAGCGGGACACTACAATGAGCAGTTCTTC; CDR3aa: CASSLAGLAGHYNEQFF; j_gene: TRBJ2-1; v_gene: TRBV12-1; d_gene: .; abundance: .
CDR3nt: TGTGCCAGCAGCAGGGGCCCGGGACTAGCGGGCTACAATGAGCAGTTCTTC; CDR3aa: CASSRGPGLAGYNEQFF; j_gene: TRBJ2-1; v_gene: TRBV6-5; d_gene: TRBD2; abundance: few
CDR3nt: TGTGCCACCAGCAGAGATAAGGGGCTCGAGCAGTACTTC; CDR3aa: CATSRDKGLEQYF; j_gene: TRBJ2-7; v_gene: TRBV15; d_gene: .; abundance: .